The 30 T cell receptor beta chains given below trace back to one sample, sequenced in a study of response to subunit inactivated influenza vaccine. TCRdb redid the calling of the RT-PCR reads with MiXCR, one entry per CDR3 protein. The table includes roughly 670,000 distinct CDR3 sequences, roughly 15% detected once. Here the sequenced sample was PBMCs from blood, taken 14 to 15 days before vaccination. The source is a man aged 50 to 59 who received an inactivated influenza vaccine.

This sequence joins TRBV6-1 and TRBJ2-1; no firm D call. The germline V and J ends were trimmed by 6 bases and 1 base, with 13 bases remaining between them. Germline values: CDR1 MNHNS, CDR2 SASEGT. The CDR3 is made up of 15 amino acids. The CDR3 DNA reads as TGTGCCAGCAGAACCAAAGAATCGTCCTACAATGAGCAGTTCTTC. Translated: CASRTKESSYNEQFF.

The genes are TRBV7-2 and TRBJ2-7; the match to TRBD2 covers 11 bases. V was clipped by 6 bases and J by 3 bases; unmatched bases: 4. The CDR3 covers 14 residues. Germline V gene sequence: CDR1 SGHTA, CDR2 FQGNSA. The CDR3 loop reads CASRIAGGHYEQYF. The CDR3 bases are TGTGCCAGCAGAATAGCGGGAGGGCACTACGAGCAGTACTTC.

This clonotype was picked up a small number of times. The chain has TRBV7-6 and TRBJ2-7; 9 nucleotides agree with TRBD2. V was pared by 2 bases and J by 4 bases, with 6 bases of the junction left unmatched. CDR3 size: 15 residues. Germline-derived CDR1 and CDR2 are SGHVS and FNYEAQ. CDR3 sequence (DNA): TGTGCCAGCAGCTTAATGAGCGGGGGGAGGTACGAGCAGTACTTC. Residues: CASSLMSGGRYEQYF.

This clonotype has more than one count but fewer than ten. The chain uses TRBV11-2 and TRBJ2-3; 8 positions match TRBD2. The V and J ends lost 5 bases and 3 bases, in that order; junction bases with no gene match: 7. This CDR3 is 15 amino acids long. Germline values: CDR1 SGHAT, CDR2 FQNNGV. CDR3 coding DNA: TGTGCCAGCAGCCTCGGGGTAGCGGGGACAGATACGCAGTATTTT. Translating gives CASSLGVAGTDTQYF.

This clonotype was counted a few times. This sequence joins TRBV4-2 and TRBJ2-3; D gene uncertain. Germline V gene lookup returns CDR1 LGHNA and CDR2 YNFKEQ. Trimming removed 0 bases at V and 4 bases at J, with 11 bases between. CDR3 size: 15 residues. In nucleotides, the CDR3 is TGTGCCAGCAGCCAAGATAGGACCGTTCCAGATACGCAGTATTTT. It is translated as CASSQDRTVPDTQYF.

This rearrangement joins TRBV7-2 to TRBJ2-7; TRBD2 agrees at 11 bases. This CDR3 has 17 residues. Germline V lookup: CDR1 SGHTA, CDR2 FQGNSA. V shed 5 bases, J shed 2 bases, and the junction held 11 bases outside the gene matches. The CDR3 DNA reads TGTGCCAGCAGCCGAGGGGGACTAGCGGTTCACGCCTACGAGCAGTACTTC. Its protein product is CASSRGGLAVHAYEQYF.

The chain uses TRBV9 and TRBJ1-4, with 8 bases fitting TRBD1. CDR1 is SGDLS, CDR2 YYNGEE, per germline. The CDR3 has 15 amino acids. V shed 4 bases, J shed 6 bases, and the junction held 8 bases outside the gene matches. CDR3: CASSPQGARHEKLFF. In DNA, the CDR3 is TGTGCCAGCAGCCCTCAGGGGGCGCGACATGAAAAACTGTTTTTT.

The sample holds a few counts of this clonotype. The V gene is TRBV12-3 or TRBV12-4, the J gene TRBJ2-2; the D is unclear. The CDR3 runs 15 residues. V was pared by 3 bases and J by 4 bases, with 12 bases between. CDR3: CASSFRQAATGELFF. The DNA for the CDR3 is TGTGCCAGCAGTTTTCGGCAGGCCGCCACCGGGGAGCTGTTTTTT.

The sample holds many counts of this clonotype. The chain is built from TRBV10-3 and TRBJ2-7, with 8 bases matching TRBD1. Looked up from germline, CDR1 is ENHRY and CDR2 is SYGVKD. This CDR3 is 16 amino acids long. Trimming removed 0 bases from V and 3 bases from J; junction bases left unmatched: 7. Here the CDR3 DNA reads TGTGCCATCAGTGAGTCCCAGGGGACAGGATTCTACGAGCAGTACTTC. It yields the protein CAISESQGTGFYEQYF.

The gene calls are TRBV28 and TRBJ1-2; 8 nucleotides agree with TRBD1. CDR3 size: 14 residues. With V trimmed by 6 bases and J by 4 bases, 7 bases remained unmatched. Germline V gene lookup returns CDR1 MDHEN and CDR2 SYDVKM. The CDR3 region has the DNA TGTGCCAGCAGCCAACAGGGGGTGAGCTATGGCTACACCTTC. It is translated as CASSQQGVSYGYTF.

The CDR3 DNA reads as TGCAGTGCTAGAGGCGGCACCTACGAGCAGTACTTC. Translated: CSARGGTYEQYF. The V and J genes are TRBV20-1 and TRBJ2-7; D unresolved. Germline assignment: CDR1 DFQATT and CDR2 SNEGSKA (reference sequence). V lost 1 base and J 2 bases, leaving 6 bases between the germline ends. The CDR3 loop spans 12 amino acids.

The chain's CDR3 is CASSPWGALEQYF. The CDR3 coding sequence is TGCGCCAGCAGCCCGTGGGGTGCGTTGGAGCAGTACTTC. The chain carries TRBV5-1 and TRBJ2-7; D gene unclear. Germline V gene data show CDR1 as SGHRS and CDR2 as YFSETQ. The CDR3 spans 13 residues. The ends were cut back, 4 bases at V and 7 bases at J, with 15 bases in the middle.

The rearrangement links TRBV27 to TRBJ2-1, with 9 bases lining up with TRBD2. V lost 4 bases to trimming and J lost 9 bases; unmatched junction nucleotides: 10. CDR1 is MNHEY, CDR2 SMNVEV, per germline (reference sequence). CDR3 size: 15 residues. The CDR3 nucleotides read TGTGCCAGCAGTTCGGTGGCGGGAGGGCCAAGTGAGCAGTTCTTC. Protein: CASSSVAGGPSEQFF.

This clonotype was seen a few times. V usage is TRBV28 and J usage is TRBJ2-7; D perhaps matches TRBD1 (5 bases). The germline V gene encodes CDR1 MDHEN and CDR2 SYDVKM. The CDR3 runs 14 residues. Between the trimmed V and J ends, which lost 6 bases and 6 bases, there was a span of 18 bases. Written as DNA, the CDR3 is TGTGCCAGCAGCTCCTCAGGGAACCCTGGCGAGCAGTACTTC. It is translated as CASSSSGNPGEQYF.

The chain has TRBV20-1 and TRBJ2-5; possibly TRBD1 for D (5 bases). V lost 3 bases and J 6 bases, leaving 14 bases between the germline ends. This CDR3 has 13 amino acids. In germline, CDR1 is DFQATT, CDR2 SNEGSKA (reference sequence). CDR3 sequence reads: CSASRQGGKTQYF. The CDR3 region has the DNA TGCAGTGCTAGTAGGCAGGGCGGCAAGACCCAGTACTTC.

This clonotype was observed many times. CDR3 coding DNA: TGCAGTGCTATTAGGCCCCCGGGGGCCAATCAGCCCCAGCATTTT. Translation: CSAIRPPGANQPQHF. The chain joins TRBV20-1 to TRBJ1-5; TRBD1 is a possible D gene (6 bases). Per germline, CDR1 DFQATT and CDR2 SNEGSKA (reference sequence). Trimming took 4 bases from V and 3 from J, leaving 16 bases between them. CDR3 size: 15 residues.

This clonotype occurred once. This chain connects TRBV7-2 to TRBJ2-5; the match to TRBD2 covers 9 bases. Germline CDR1 SGHTA, CDR2 FQGNSA. The CDR3 is 14 amino acids. The V and J ends lost 6 bases and 4 bases, in that order; junction bases with no gene match: 6. CDR3 loop: CASSLILAGETQYF. The CDR3 DNA sequence: TGTGCCAGCAGTCTCATACTAGCGGGAGAGACCCAGTACTTC.

The rearrangement uses TRBV7-2 and TRBJ1-6; 8 nucleotides line up with TRBD1. V shed 5 bases, J shed 5 bases, and the junction held 5 bases outside the gene matches. CDR3 size: 15 residues. CDR1 and CDR2 (germline): SGHTA, FQGNSA. CDR3 sequence: CASSDQGANNSPLHF. In nucleotides, the CDR3 is TGTGCCAGCAGCGACCAGGGGGCAAATAATTCACCCCTCCACTTT.

In this sample, this clonotype turned up a few times. The V call is TRBV27, the J call TRBJ2-1; 11 nucleotides match TRBD2. V was pared by 4 bases and J by 2 bases, with 4 bases of the junction left unmatched. The CDR3 length is 16 residues. Germline CDR1 is MNHEY and CDR2 is SMNVEV (reference sequence). CDR3 protein: CASSYLAGGTYNEQFF. For the CDR3, the DNA is TGTGCCAGCAGTTATCTAGCGGGAGGTACCTACAATGAGCAGTTCTTC.

CDR3: CASSLPGSLSDTQYF. DNA for the CDR3: TGTGCCAGCAGCTTACCGGGCTCTCTTTCAGATACGCAGTATTTT. The chain couples TRBV7-2 to TRBJ2-3, with no clear D. CDR1 and CDR2 (germline): SGHTA, FQGNSA. Deletions cut 2 bases from V and 4 bases from J, with 13 bases between. The CDR3 loop spans 15 amino acids.

This clonotype was observed a few times. This chain links TRBV5-1 with TRBJ2-1, with TRBD2 as a possible D gene (5 bases). Trimming removed 4 bases at V and 5 bases at J, with 16 bases between. Germline V CDR1 and CDR2: SGHRS, YFSETQ. The CDR3 is 15 amino acids. The CDR3 protein is CASSPEGRAHNEQFF. CDR3 DNA sequence: TGCGCCAGCAGCCCGGAAGGGCGGGCCCACAATGAGCAGTTCTTC.

The chain employs TRBV6-2 or TRBV6-3 and TRBJ1-1; tentative D call: TRBD1 (5 bases). The CDR3 runs to 14 residues. CDR1 MNHEY and CDR2 SVGEGT come from the germline V gene. The germline V and J ends were trimmed by 0 bases and 8 bases, with 13 bases remaining between them. The CDR3 spells CASSYSEHRSEAFF. The CDR3 DNA reads TGTGCCAGCAGTTACTCGGAACACAGGTCGGAAGCTTTCTTT.

This clonotype was seen repeatedly, ten times or more. This chain joins TRBV20-1 and TRBJ2-7; D could derive from TRBD1 or TRBD2 (5 bases each). There are 14 residues in the CDR3. CDR1 is DFQATT and CDR2 is SNEGSKA in the germline V gene (reference sequence). The V end lost 6 bases, the J end lost 1 base, and 16 bases lay between the germline ends. For the CDR3, the DNA is TGCAGTGCGGAGGACATTCAACCGTCCTACGAGCAGTACTTC. It yields the protein CSAEDIQPSYEQYF.

This clonotype showed up many times. This chain connects TRBV7-9 to TRBJ2-3; D possibly corresponds to TRBD2 (5 bases). The germline V gene has CDR1 SEHNR and CDR2 FQNEAQ (reference sequence). V was cut by 5 bases and J by 4 bases, with 13 bases left in between. This CDR3 is built from 14 residues. The CDR3, as DNA: TGTGCCAGCAGCCGATATGCGGGCCCAGATACGCAGTATTTT. This translates into CASSRYAGPDTQYF.

In this sample, this clonotype turned up a few times. The V gene is TRBV6-1, the J gene TRBJ2-2; TRBD1 aligns across 9 bases. In germline, CDR1 is MNHNS, CDR2 SASEGT. V lost 6 bases to trimming and J lost 2 bases; unmatched junction nucleotides: 4. The CDR3 length is 15 residues. The CDR3 protein is CASRQTGGNTGELFF. CDR3 bases: TGTGCCAGCAGACAAACAGGGGGCAACACCGGGGAGCTGTTTTTT.

The table lists this clonotype with many counts. The J gene is TRBJ2-1, the V gene TRBV28; 12 bases agree with TRBD1. The CDR3 is 14 residues long. V lost 6 bases to trimming and J lost 9 bases; unmatched junction nucleotides: 6. Germline lookup yields CDR1 MDHEN and CDR2 SYDVKM. This CDR3 reads CASRPGTGGFEQFF. The CDR3 bases are TGTGCCAGCAGGCCCGGGACAGGGGGCTTTGAGCAGTTCTTC.

This clonotype was counted a single time. The rearrangement joins TRBV9 to TRBJ2-1, with D possibly being TRBD2 (6 bases). The CDR3 is made up of 13 amino acids. Trimming stripped 0 bases from V and 10 bases from J, with 11 bases between. Germline V gene lookup returns CDR1 SGDLS and CDR2 YYNGEE. The CDR3: CASSVAREAEQFF. The CDR3 nucleotides read TGTGCCAGCAGCGTAGCTAGGGAGGCCGAGCAGTTCTTC. Full variable domain (missing parts from reference TRBV9 and TRBJ2-1): DSGVTQTPKHLITATGQRVTLRCSPRSGDLSVYWYQQSLDQGLQFLIQYYNGEERAKGNILERFSAQQFPDLHSELNLSSLELGDSALYFCASSVAREAEQFFGPGTRLTVL.

This clonotype was detected a few times. The V call is TRBV24-1, the J call TRBJ2-1; 8 positions agree with TRBD1. The length of the CDR3 is 18 residues. Germline CDR1 reads KGHDR; CDR2 reads SFDVKD. V lost 1 base to trimming and J lost 4 bases; unmatched junction nucleotides: 11. DNA for the CDR3: TGTGCCACCAGTGATTTAAAAATCGGGACAGGCAATTACAATGAGCAGTTCTTC. This translates into CATSDLKIGTGNYNEQFF.

With respect to this clonotype: Its ends do not fully match the called genes, so a read error is possible. The rearrangement joins TRBV11-2 to TRBJ2-3, with TRBD1 matching over 8 bases. CDR3 length equals 12 residues. The germline CDR1 and CDR2 sequences are SGHAT and FQNNGV. CDR3 region: CASSRGQGDYTW. In nucleotides, the CDR3 is TGTGCCAGCAGCCGAGGACAGGGAGACTACACTTGG.

The rearrangement joins TRBV6-6 to TRBJ1-1; D possibly corresponds to TRBD1 (6 bases). This CDR3 is 11 amino acids long. V gave up 4 bases and J gave up 11 bases, with 11 bases separating them. Germline CDR1 MNHNY, CDR2 SVGAGI (reference sequence). The CDR3 sequence: CASSSTGSAFF. The CDR3 DNA reads as TGTGCCAGCAGTTCCACAGGGTCGGCTTTCTTT.